A selection of T cell receptor beta chains follows, all from one sample in a study of OX40 agonist ivuxolimab in advanced cancers. The data were produced by immunoSEQ multiplex PCR, yet TCRdb's version contains in-frame clones alone and is incomplete. Of approximately 70,000 clones in the sample, nearly 90% were seen once. The sequencing here drew on CD4+ or CD8+ T cells sorted from blood, taken in a trial of the OX40 agonist ivuxolimab. These receptors were taken from an adult with an advanced solid tumor such as melanoma, head and neck, liver or kidney cancer. Each CDR3 is given with its conserved first and last residue. A D gene is named only where the DNA matches it firmly. Size is omitted from some rows. Given values are once, few, many or a class for expanded clones.

v_call	j_call	d_call	clone_size	cdr3_nt	cdr3_aa
TRBV10-1	TRBJ2-1	NA	NA	TGCGCCAGCAGTGACATTTCTAGCCGGTCCTACAATGAGCAGTTCTTC	CASSDISSRSYNEQFF
TRBV29-1	TRBJ2-1	NA	NA	TGCAGCGTTGGGGGGACCTCCGGAAGACCCTACAATGAGCAGTTCTTC	CSVGGTSGRPYNEQFF
TRBV28	TRBJ1-1	TRBD1	NA	TGTGCCAGCAGCTGGGGACAGCTAAACACTGAAGCTTTCTTT	CASSWGQLNTEAFF
TRBV28	TRBJ2-7	NA	NA	TGTGCCAGCAGTTCGCCGCTCGGTCTCGAGCAGTACTTC	CASSSPLGLEQYF
TRBV12-5	TRBJ2-1	NA	NA	TGTGCTAGTGTCGGGAACTATAGATACAATGAGCAGTTCTTC	CASVGNYRYNEQFF
TRBV11-3	TRBJ2-2	TRBD1	NA	TGTGCCAGCAGCTTCTCGACAGGGGGCGCAACCGGGGAGCTGTTTTTT	CASSFSTGGATGELFF
TRBV5-4	TRBJ1-2	TRBD1	NA	TGTGCCAGCAGCCAGAGCACCGGGACAGGGCATGGCTACACCTTC	CASSQSTGTGHGYTF
TRBV18	TRBJ2-7	NA	NA	TGTGCCAGCTCCCACGGACAGTCCTACGAGCAGTACTTC	CASSHGQSYEQYF
TRBV5-4	TRBJ2-1	TRBD2	NA	TGTGCCAGCAGTTGGCTAGCGGGAGTTAGTGAGCAGTTCTTC	CASSWLAGVSEQFF
TRBV7-2	TRBJ2-5	TRBD2	NA	TGTGCCAGCAGCCTGAGACTAGCGGGATACCAAGAGACCCAGTACTTC	CASSLRLAGYQETQYF
TRBV11-2	TRBJ2-4	TRBD2	NA	TGTGCCAGCAGCTTAGATAGGCGGGAGGCAAACCTACTAGCCAAAAACATTCAGTACTTC	CASSLDRREANLLAKNIQYF
TRBV7-9	TRBJ2-7	NA	NA	TGTGCCAGCAGCTTAGCGTCAGGAGGACACGAGCAGTACTTC	CASSLASGGHEQYF
TRBV4-3	TRBJ2-3	TRBD2	NA	TGCGCCAGCAGCCAAACGACTAGCGCGGCAGATACGCAGTATTTT	CASSQTTSAADTQYF
TRBV7-8	TRBJ1-5	TRBD1	NA	TGTGCCAGCAGCTCAGGGACAGCCCCAGGGCCCCAGCATTTT	CASSSGTAPGPQHF
TRBV28	TRBJ2-7	NA	NA	TGTGCCAGCAGTTTAGGGTCATTTCTCTCCTACGAGCAGTACTTC	CASSLGSFLSYEQYF
TRBV28	TRBJ2-1	TRBD2	NA	TGTCGGACTAGCGGGAGTTTCAATGAGCAGTTCTTC	CRTSGSFNEQFF
TRBV15	TRBJ2-7	TRBD2	NA	TGTGCCACCAGCAGAGATTGGGGGACTAGGATCGACGAGCAGTACTTC	CATSRDWGTRIDEQYF
TRBV5-5	TRBJ1-5	NA	NA	TGTGCCAGCAGCTTGGAGAGCCAGCAGAATCAGCCCCAGCATTTT	CASSLESQQNQPQHF
TRBV29-1	TRBJ1-2	TRBD1	NA	TGCAGCGTCGGGACAGGGAGCTTTAACTATGGCTACACCTTC	CSVGTGSFNYGYTF
TRBV6-5	TRBJ2-7	NA	NA	TGTGCCAGCTCACAAACTAGATTCGCCTACGAGCAGTACTTC	CASSQTRFAYEQYF
TRBV7-2	TRBJ2-5	NA	once	TGTGCCAGCAGCTTGAACCAGTTTGAGACCCAGTACTTC	CASSLNQFETQYF
TRBV4-3	TRBJ1-4	TRBD1	NA	TGCGCCAGCAGCCAGGGACAGGGGCACCTAGGGGGTGAAAAACTGTTTTTT	CASSQGQGHLGGEKLFF
TRBV6-1	TRBJ1-5	NA	NA	TGTGCCAGCAGTCCAGGACCAAATCAGCCCCAGCATTTT	CASSPGPNQPQHF
TRBV10-1	TRBJ2-7	NA	few	TGCGCCAGCAGTGAGTCATGGGGGCACGAGCAGTACTTC	CASSESWGHEQYF
TRBV28	TRBJ2-5	NA	NA	TGTGCCAGCAGTACAAAGACCCAGTACTTC	CASSTKTQYF
TRBV2	TRBJ2-3	NA	NA	TGTGCCAGCAGTGAAACGGGGGTCAGCACAGATACGCAGTATTTT	CASSETGVSTDTQYF
TRBV29-1	TRBJ1-1	NA	NA	TGCAGCGTAGTGAGGCCAGAGAACACTGAAGCTTTCTTT	CSVVRPENTEAFF
TRBV4-1	TRBJ1-1	NA	NA	TGCGCCAGCAGGACCGCGGCCTCGAACACTGAAGCTTTCTTT	CASRTAASNTEAFF
TRBV5-1	TRBJ2-5	TRBD2	NA	TGCGCCAGCAGCAAAGCGGGAGGGGGGGAGACCCAGTACTTC	CASSKAGGGETQYF
TRBV6-6	TRBJ2-5	NA	NA	TGTGCCAGCAGCCACGGCTACCAAGAGACCCAGTACTTC	CASSHGYQETQYF
TRBV29-1	TRBJ1-3	NA	NA	TGCAGCGTTGAAACCGGCAGCTCCTCTGGAAACACCATATATTTT	CSVETGSSSGNTIYF
TRBV7-9	TRBJ1-1	NA	NA	TGTGCCAGCAGCAGGGGACGGTTGAACACTGAAGCTTTCTTT	CASSRGRLNTEAFF
TRBV6-5	TRBJ1-2	NA	NA	TGTGCCAGCAGTTACTCCCCCGTGGGGGGCTCCTATGGCTACACCTTC	CASSYSPVGGSYGYTF
TRBV5-1	TRBJ2-3	NA	NA	TGCGCCACCAGACTGGCGCTGTACACAGATACGCAGTATTTT	CATRLALYTDTQYF
TRBV5-1	TRBJ1-1	NA	NA	TGCGCCAGCAGCGCCGACAGGTGGAGCACTGAAGCTTTCTTT	CASSADRWSTEAFF
TRBV27	TRBJ2-1	NA	NA	TGTGCCAGCAGTTTATCGGACTGGGATGAGCAGTTCTTC	CASSLSDWDEQFF
TRBV7-4	TRBJ2-1	TRBD2	NA	TGTGCCAGCAGCTCGACTAGCGGGAGTTTGCAAAACTCCTACAATGAGCAGTTCTTC	CASSSTSGSLQNSYNEQFF
TRBV7-6	TRBJ2-7	NA	NA	TGTGCCAGCAGCTTTGGGCCGGAGCAGTACTTC	CASSFGPEQYF
TRBV7-9	TRBJ1-1	TRBD1	NA	TGTGCCAGCAGCTTAGAGGGGGCGAACACTGAAGCTTTCTTT	CASSLEGANTEAFF
TRBV5-3	TRBJ2-1	TRBD2	NA	TGTGCCAGAAGCTGTCGGACTAGCGGGAGAACCAATGAGCAGTTCTTC	CARSCRTSGRTNEQFF
TRBV5-5	TRBJ1-1	NA	NA	TGTGCCAGCAGCTTGGCGGCCAGTAAGAACACTGAAGCTTTCTTT	CASSLAASKNTEAFF